The count of the clone carrying this T cell receptor beta chain is one. No antigen is known for it. This same CDR3 is encoded by further DNA sequences in the sample. This sample was taken from a study of cytomegalovirus exposure and HLA in healthy donors. Study-wide findings and caveats: Among TCR beta chains, those listed as cytomegalovirus-associated numbered under 200. In a later analysis, V- and J-gene trimming of beta chains associated with a DCLRE1C missense variant, replicated independently. Later on, an analysis showed TCR association rates differing by HLA locus, with DRB1 the most and HLA-C the fewest.

PCR used 60 Vbeta primers and 13 Jbeta primers. The table came from immunoSEQ multiplex PCR; TCRdb's copy has only in-frame clones and leaves some out. This table has roughly 100,000 clones, 77% appearing once. Trimming removed 2 bases from V and 13 bases from J, with 9 bases in between. Germline values: CDR1 MDHEN, CDR2 SYDVKM. There are 12 residues in the CDR3. The V gene is TRBV28, the J gene TRBJ1-6, with TRBD1 as a possible D gene (5 bases). This clonotype was obtained from a woman aged 40 to 50 in good health and CMV-seropositive. Specimen: PBMCs. In DNA, the CDR3 is TGTGCCAGCAGTTTACGGGGGAGCCCCCTCCACTTT. This gives the protein CASSLRGSPLHF.